Listed below are T cell receptor beta chains from one sample, sequenced in a study of blood T cell repertoires in COVID-19. Clones were sequenced by immunoSEQ multiplex PCR, and TCRdb holds only the in-frame ones, with some missing. The table has about 370,000 clones, roughly 90% seen once. The sequenced sample consisted of peripheral blood. The receptors here all came from a woman in her thirties with COVID-19, enrolled during active disease. CDR3s include the opening cysteine and the closing phenylalanine or tryptophan. Fields, in order: J gene, V gene, D gene, clone size, CDR3 DNA, CDR3 protein. The D gene is left open where the match is weak. Clone size is stated in some rows and not others, as once, few, many or a class when expanded.

TRBJ2-3 | TRBV6-6 | NA | once | TGTGCCAGCAGTTTAGCGATGGATACGCAGTATTTT | CASSLAMDTQYF
TRBJ2-5 | TRBV14 | TRBD2 | NA | TGTGCCAGCAGACGAACGGGGGGAGAGACCCAGTACTTC | CASRRTGGETQYF
TRBJ2-7 | TRBV27 | TRBD1 | NA | TGTGCCAGCAGTTTATGGGACAGGGGGCGGTACGAGCAGTACTTC | CASSLWDRGRYEQYF
TRBJ2-2 | TRBV30 | NA | NA | TGTGCCTGGAGTCGTGTCCGGAACACCGGGGAGCTGTTTTTT | CAWSRVRNTGELFF
TRBJ1-2 | TRBV3-1/TRBV3-2 | NA | NA | TGTGCCAGCAGCCAAGGTTTTGCCGGGGGGACATCTAACTATGGCTACACCTTC | CASSQGFAGGTSNYGYTF
TRBJ1-1 | TRBV18 | TRBD1 | NA | TGTGCCAGCTCCCTAGGGGACAGGGTGGGAGCTTTCTTT | CASSLGDRVGAFF
TRBJ2-1 | TRBV6-6 | TRBD2 | NA | TGTGCCAGCAGTCGGACTAGCGGTACCTACAATGAGCAGTTCTTC | CASSRTSGTYNEQFF
TRBJ1-5 | TRBV7-8 | NA | NA | TGTGCCAGCAGCTTATTAAGGGAGGTGGGCAATCAGCCCCAGCATTTT | CASSLLREVGNQPQHF
TRBJ2-3 | TRBV28 | TRBD2 | NA | TGTGCCAGCAGTAGGCGATCGCGGGAGTCAGATACGCAGTATTTT | CASSRRSRESDTQYF
TRBJ2-1 | TRBV6-2/TRBV6-3 | TRBD2 | NA | TGTGCCAGCAGTCGGACTAGCGGGAGAAGCTCCTACAATGAGCAGTTCTTC | CASSRTSGRSSYNEQFF
TRBJ1-2 | TRBV5-6 | NA | NA | TGTGCCAGCAGCTCCCAGGCAAACTATGGCTACACCTTC | CASSSQANYGYTF
TRBJ1-4 | TRBV28 | TRBD1 | once | TGTGCCAGCAGTTTATTAAAACAGGGGGCCGCGGAACTGTTTTTT | CASSLLKQGAAELFF
TRBJ2-2 | TRBV6-2/TRBV6-3 | NA | NA | TGTGCCAGCAGTTATGGCGGGATACATCTAACCGGGGAGCTGTTTTTT | CASSYGGIHLTGELFF
TRBJ2-5 | TRBV19 | NA | NA | TGTGCCAGTAGCAATGCGGCCCTCCAAGAGACCCAGTACTTC | CASSNAALQETQYF
TRBJ2-1 | TRBV6-5 | NA | NA | TGTGCCAGCAGCCCCGTCCCCCTCAATGAGCAGTTCTTC | CASSPVPLNEQFF
TRBJ1-3 | TRBV6-5 | NA | NA | TGTGCCAGCAGTTACTCGTATCCCTCTGGAAACACCATATATTTT | CASSYSYPSGNTIYF
TRBJ1-5 | TRBV6-6 | NA | NA | TGTGCCAGCAGTTACTCGAGGGGGAATCAGCCCCAGCATTTT | CASSYSRGNQPQHF
TRBJ1-4 | TRBV19 | NA | NA | TGTGCCAGTAGTGGCGGCAGAGCAACTAATGAAAAACTGTTTTTT | CASSGGRATNEKLFF
TRBJ2-7 | TRBV4-2 | TRBD2 | once | TGTGCCAGCAGCCAAGCGGCTAGCGGGGGCTCCTCCTACGAGCAGTACTTC | CASSQAASGGSSYEQYF
TRBJ2-3 | TRBV2 | NA | NA | TGTGCCAGCAGGAGGGAAAATGTGGCAGATACGCAGTATTTT | CASRRENVADTQYF
TRBJ2-5 | TRBV27 | TRBD2 | NA | TGTGCCAGCAGTAGCGGGGGGGCCGGCCAAGAGACCCAGTACTTC | CASSSGGAGQETQYF